These T cell receptor beta chains were read from a single sample in a study of CD8 T cells in Susac syndrome. TCRdb processed the immunoSEQ multiplex PCR reads anew with MiXCR; each CDR3 protein has one entry. The sample includes roughly 200,000 distinct CDR3 sequences, 85% to 95% seen only once; the top ten take about 0.16%. Source material: CD8+ T cells from PBMCs. The receptors originated from a human donor with multiple sclerosis. The CDR3 runs from the conserved cysteine through the conserved F or W. The order of the fields is CDR3 DNA, CDR3 protein, clone size, D gene, V gene, J gene. The D gene is left open where the match is weak. Clone size, where shown, is once, few, many, or a class for clones that have expanded.

CDR3nt: TGTGCCAGCAGTTCCGGGACTGGGCCCTACAATGAGCAGTTCTTC
CDR3aa: CASSSGTGPYNEQFF
abundance: once
d_gene: .
v_gene: TRBV6-5
j_gene: TRBJ2-1

CDR3nt: TGTGCCAGCAGCGGGGACGGGAGAACGGGATTCTCTGGGGCCAACGTCCTGACTTTC
CDR3aa: CASSGDGRTGFSGANVLTF
abundance: .
d_gene: .
v_gene: TRBV9
j_gene: TRBJ2-6

CDR3nt: TGTGCCAGCAGCCAAGCCCTGAACACTGAAGCTTTCTTT
CDR3aa: CASSQALNTEAFF
abundance: .
d_gene: .
v_gene: TRBV3-1
j_gene: TRBJ1-1

CDR3nt: TGCGCCAGCAGCCCTCCTCGGACCCGGGGCACTGAAGCTTTCTTT
CDR3aa: CASSPPRTRGTEAFF
abundance: .
d_gene: .
v_gene: TRBV4-1
j_gene: TRBJ1-1

CDR3nt: TGTGCCAGTACCTACGACTGGCAGGGTGAGCAGTTCTTC
CDR3aa: CASTYDWQGEQFF
abundance: .
d_gene: .
v_gene: TRBV19
j_gene: TRBJ2-1

CDR3nt: TGCGCCAGCACCAGGACCTCTAGGAGGGATGGCTACACCTTC
CDR3aa: CASTRTSRRDGYTF
abundance: .
d_gene: .
v_gene: TRBV5-1
j_gene: TRBJ1-2

CDR3nt: TGCAGTGCTGAAGAATTCACAGATACGCAGTATTTT
CDR3aa: CSAEEFTDTQYF
abundance: .
d_gene: .
v_gene: TRBV20-1
j_gene: TRBJ2-3

CDR3nt: TGTGCCAGCAGTGCCGAGGACAGGGTCGAAGGTCGGTACTTC
CDR3aa: CASSAEDRVEGRYF
abundance: .
d_gene: TRBD1
v_gene: TRBV28
j_gene: TRBJ2-5

CDR3nt: TGTGCCACCAGCAGACAGGGCTATAATTCACCCCTCCACTTT
CDR3aa: CATSRQGYNSPLHF
abundance: .
d_gene: .
v_gene: TRBV15
j_gene: TRBJ1-6

CDR3nt: TGTGCCAGCAGTTACGGTCAGAATGAAAAACTGTTTTTT
CDR3aa: CASSYGQNEKLFF
abundance: .
d_gene: .
v_gene: TRBV6-5
j_gene: TRBJ1-4

CDR3nt: TGTGCCAGCAGTTTTCGCGGTCGGCGGTCTGGGACGTCAGAGACCCAGTACTTC
CDR3aa: CASSFRGRRSGTSETQYF
abundance: .
d_gene: .
v_gene: TRBV28
j_gene: TRBJ2-5

CDR3nt: TGTGCCAGCAGCCCCCAGTCGTTCCAAGAGACCCAGTACTTC
CDR3aa: CASSPQSFQETQYF
abundance: .
d_gene: .
v_gene: TRBV7-2
j_gene: TRBJ2-5

CDR3nt: TGCAGTGCTAGGGACGGTCTAACCACTGAAGCTTTCTTT
CDR3aa: CSARDGLTTEAFF
abundance: .
d_gene: .
v_gene: TRBV20-1
j_gene: TRBJ1-1

CDR3nt: TGTGCCAGCAGCCCAGCGGGAGCATCAGATACGCAGTATTTT
CDR3aa: CASSPAGASDTQYF
abundance: .
d_gene: TRBD2
v_gene: TRBV7-3
j_gene: TRBJ2-3

CDR3nt: TGTGCCAGTAGTATAGGAGCCACGTTATACATTGAGGAGCTGTTTTTT
CDR3aa: CASSIGATLYIEELFF
abundance: .
d_gene: .
v_gene: TRBV19
j_gene: TRBJ2-2

CDR3nt: TGCGCCAGCAGCGGGGGGACGGACTCCTACGAGCAGTACTTC
CDR3aa: CASSGGTDSYEQYF
abundance: once
d_gene: .
v_gene: TRBV5-1
j_gene: TRBJ2-7

CDR3nt: TGTGCCAGCAGCCCCTACCCCGGGGATGATGAGCAGTTCTTC
CDR3aa: CASSPYPGDDEQFF
abundance: .
d_gene: .
v_gene: TRBV13
j_gene: TRBJ2-1

CDR3nt: TGTGCCAGCAGCTACCCCCCCGGGACTAGCGGGAGGGCCGGGGATACGCAGTATTTT
CDR3aa: CASSYPPGTSGRAGDTQYF
abundance: .
d_gene: TRBD2
v_gene: TRBV11-2
j_gene: TRBJ2-3

CDR3nt: TGTGCCAGCAGCTTAATCGGGGAGACCTACAATGAGCAGTTCTTC
CDR3aa: CASSLIGETYNEQFF
abundance: .
d_gene: .
v_gene: TRBV7-2
j_gene: TRBJ2-1

CDR3nt: TGTGCCAGCAGTGGTCGTTCTGGGGCCAACGTCCTGACTTTC
CDR3aa: CASSGRSGANVLTF
abundance: .
d_gene: .
v_gene: TRBV27
j_gene: TRBJ2-6

CDR3nt: TGTGCCAGCAGCTTCGCAAGCGGGGCTGGTGAGCAGTTCTTC
CDR3aa: CASSFASGAGEQFF
abundance: .
d_gene: TRBD2
v_gene: TRBV11-2
j_gene: TRBJ2-1

CDR3nt: TGCGCCAGCAGCTTGAGGCGGGATTTCGTCCCCAATGAGCAGTTCTTC
CDR3aa: CASSLRRDFVPNEQFF
abundance: .
d_gene: .
v_gene: TRBV5-1
j_gene: TRBJ2-1

CDR3nt: TGTGCCAGCAGAACGGACCCGGGCTATGGCTACACCTTC
CDR3aa: CASRTDPGYGYTF
abundance: .
d_gene: .
v_gene: TRBV6-5
j_gene: TRBJ1-2

CDR3nt: TGCGCCAGCAGCTTGGAACCAGGGGATTCTGAAGCTTTCTTT
CDR3aa: CASSLEPGDSEAFF
abundance: .
d_gene: .
v_gene: TRBV5-1
j_gene: TRBJ1-1

CDR3nt: TGTGCCAGCAGCTTGAGGGTGTGGGATGAGCAGTTCTTC
CDR3aa: CASSLRVWDEQFF
abundance: .
d_gene: .
v_gene: TRBV5-4
j_gene: TRBJ2-1

CDR3nt: TGTGCCAGCAGTTACTTTCACCCGGGACAGGGGAACACTGAAGCTTTCTTT
CDR3aa: CASSYFHPGQGNTEAFF
abundance: .
d_gene: TRBD1
v_gene: TRBV6-5
j_gene: TRBJ1-1

CDR3nt: TGTGCCAGCAGCTTGCCGGGGGACGTAAATGAGCAGTTCTTC
CDR3aa: CASSLPGDVNEQFF
abundance: .
d_gene: .
v_gene: TRBV13
j_gene: TRBJ2-1

CDR3nt: TGTGCCAGCAGCTATCCGGGACAGGGGTCGTACGAGCAGTACTTC
CDR3aa: CASSYPGQGSYEQYF
abundance: .
d_gene: TRBD1
v_gene: TRBV7-9
j_gene: TRBJ2-7

CDR3nt: TGCAGCGTTGATCGGAGCGGGAGAAGGTCGAATGAGCAGTTCTTC
CDR3aa: CSVDRSGRRSNEQFF
abundance: .
d_gene: TRBD2
v_gene: TRBV29-1
j_gene: TRBJ2-1

CDR3nt: TGCAGCGTTCGTAGATATCATGCCACAACAGATACGCAGTATTTT
CDR3aa: CSVRRYHATTDTQYF
abundance: .
d_gene: .
v_gene: TRBV29-1
j_gene: TRBJ2-3

CDR3nt: TGTGCCAGCAGCGTAGAGGGAACCCAGAACGACATTCAGTACTTC
CDR3aa: CASSVEGTQNDIQYF
abundance: .
d_gene: .
v_gene: TRBV9
j_gene: TRBJ2-4

CDR3nt: TGTGCCATCAGTGATGTAGGTTCCCCGAACACTGAAGCTTTCTTT
CDR3aa: CAISDVGSPNTEAFF
abundance: .
d_gene: .
v_gene: TRBV10-3
j_gene: TRBJ1-1

CDR3nt: TGCAGCGTTGAAGATGGTGGGGCTAACTATGGCTACACCTTC
CDR3aa: CSVEDGGANYGYTF
abundance: once
d_gene: .
v_gene: TRBV29-1
j_gene: TRBJ1-2

CDR3nt: TGTGCCAGTAGTATAGGCGGGATCGAGCAGTTCTTC
CDR3aa: CASSIGGIEQFF
abundance: .
d_gene: .
v_gene: TRBV19
j_gene: TRBJ2-1

CDR3nt: TGTGCCAGCAGCCAAGGTCTAGCGGGATCCTCCTACGAGCAGTACTTC
CDR3aa: CASSQGLAGSSYEQYF
abundance: once
d_gene: TRBD2
v_gene: TRBV3-1
j_gene: TRBJ2-7

CDR3nt: TGCAGCGCCAGAACCGACAGGCCGCCACTCGCAGATACGCAGTATTTT
CDR3aa: CSARTDRPPLADTQYF
abundance: .
d_gene: .
v_gene: TRBV29-1
j_gene: TRBJ2-3